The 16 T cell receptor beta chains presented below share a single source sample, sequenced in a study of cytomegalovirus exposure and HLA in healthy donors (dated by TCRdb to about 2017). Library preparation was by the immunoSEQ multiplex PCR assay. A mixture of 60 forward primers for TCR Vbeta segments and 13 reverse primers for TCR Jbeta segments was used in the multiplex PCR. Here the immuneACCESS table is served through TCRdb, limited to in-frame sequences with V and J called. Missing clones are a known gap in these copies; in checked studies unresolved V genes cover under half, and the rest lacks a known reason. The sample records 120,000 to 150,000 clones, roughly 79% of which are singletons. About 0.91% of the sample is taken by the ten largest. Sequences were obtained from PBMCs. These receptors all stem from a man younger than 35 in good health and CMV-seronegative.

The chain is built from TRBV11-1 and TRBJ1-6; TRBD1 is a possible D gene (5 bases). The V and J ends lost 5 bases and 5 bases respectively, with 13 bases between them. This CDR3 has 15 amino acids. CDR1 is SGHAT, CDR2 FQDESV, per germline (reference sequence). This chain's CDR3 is CASSASWGDNSPLHF. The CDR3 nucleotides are TGTGCCAGCAGCGCCAGCTGGGGGGATAATTCACCCCTCCACTTT.

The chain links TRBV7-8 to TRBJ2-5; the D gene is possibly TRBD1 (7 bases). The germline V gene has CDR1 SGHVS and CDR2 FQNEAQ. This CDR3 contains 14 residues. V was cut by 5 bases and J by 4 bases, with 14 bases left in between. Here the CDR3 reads CASSPGGFAETQYF. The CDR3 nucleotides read TGTGCCAGCAGCCCAGGGGGGTTCGCAGAGACCCAGTACTTC.

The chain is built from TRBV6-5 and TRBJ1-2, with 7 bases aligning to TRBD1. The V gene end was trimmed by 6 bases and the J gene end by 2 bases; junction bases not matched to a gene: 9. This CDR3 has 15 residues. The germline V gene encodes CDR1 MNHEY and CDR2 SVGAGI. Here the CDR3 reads CASSRTGQPNYGYTF. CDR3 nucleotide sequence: TGTGCCAGCAGCCGGACGGGACAGCCCAACTATGGCTACACCTTC.

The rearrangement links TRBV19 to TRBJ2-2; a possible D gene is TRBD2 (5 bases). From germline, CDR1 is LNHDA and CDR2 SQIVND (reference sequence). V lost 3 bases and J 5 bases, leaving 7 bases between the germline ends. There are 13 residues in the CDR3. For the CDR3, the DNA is TGTGCCAGTAGTATCACTAGGACCGGGGAGCTGTTTTTT. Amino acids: CASSITRTGELFF.

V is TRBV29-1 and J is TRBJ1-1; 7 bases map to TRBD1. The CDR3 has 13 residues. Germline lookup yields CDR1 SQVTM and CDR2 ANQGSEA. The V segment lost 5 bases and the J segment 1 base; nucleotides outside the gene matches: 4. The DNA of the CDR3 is TGCAGCGTTTCGGACAGGAAGAACACTGAAGCTTTCTTT. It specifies CSVSDRKNTEAFF.

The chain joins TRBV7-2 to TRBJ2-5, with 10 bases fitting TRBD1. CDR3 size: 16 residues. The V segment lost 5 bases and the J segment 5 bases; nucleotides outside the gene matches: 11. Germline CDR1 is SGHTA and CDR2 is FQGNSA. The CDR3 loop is CASSQLGTGEAETQYF. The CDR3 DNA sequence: TGTGCCAGCAGCCAACTAGGGACAGGGGAGGCGGAGACCCAGTACTTC.

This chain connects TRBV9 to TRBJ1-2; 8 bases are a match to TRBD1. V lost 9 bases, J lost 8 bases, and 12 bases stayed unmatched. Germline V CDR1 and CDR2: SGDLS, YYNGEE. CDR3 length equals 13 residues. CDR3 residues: CANSTGAPRGYTF. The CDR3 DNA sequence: TGTGCCAACTCGACAGGGGCTCCTCGGGGCTACACCTTC.

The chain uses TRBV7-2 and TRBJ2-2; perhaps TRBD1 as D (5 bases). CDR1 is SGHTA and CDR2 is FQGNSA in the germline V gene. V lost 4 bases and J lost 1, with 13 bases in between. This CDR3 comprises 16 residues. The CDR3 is CASSSQVAKNTGELFF. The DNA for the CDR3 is TGTGCCAGCAGCTCACAGGTCGCTAAGAACACCGGGGAGCTGTTTTTT.

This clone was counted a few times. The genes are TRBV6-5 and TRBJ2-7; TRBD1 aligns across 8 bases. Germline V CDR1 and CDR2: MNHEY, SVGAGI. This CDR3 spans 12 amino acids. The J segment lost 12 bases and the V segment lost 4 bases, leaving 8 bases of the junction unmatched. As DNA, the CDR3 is TGTGCCAGCAGTTCATACCCGGGACAGGTGTACTTC. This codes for CASSSYPGQVYF.

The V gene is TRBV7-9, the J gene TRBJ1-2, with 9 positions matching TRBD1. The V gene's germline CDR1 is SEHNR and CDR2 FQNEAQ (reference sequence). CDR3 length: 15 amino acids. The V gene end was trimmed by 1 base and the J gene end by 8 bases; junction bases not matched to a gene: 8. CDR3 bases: TGTGCCAGCAGCTTAGGCAGAGGACAGGGGAAAGGCTACACCTTC. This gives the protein CASSLGRGQGKGYTF.

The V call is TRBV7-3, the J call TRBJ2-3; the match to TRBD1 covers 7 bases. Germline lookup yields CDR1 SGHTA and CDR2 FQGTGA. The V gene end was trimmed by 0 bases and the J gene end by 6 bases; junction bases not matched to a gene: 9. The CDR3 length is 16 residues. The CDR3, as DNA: TGTGCCAGCAGCTTAACGGGACAGACGGGTGGGGATACGCAGTATTTT. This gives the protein CASSLTGQTGGDTQYF.

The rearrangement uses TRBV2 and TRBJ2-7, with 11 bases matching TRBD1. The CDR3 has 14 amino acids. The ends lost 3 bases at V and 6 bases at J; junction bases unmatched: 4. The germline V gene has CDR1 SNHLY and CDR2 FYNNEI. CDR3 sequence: CASSEKDRGLEQYF. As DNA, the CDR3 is TGTGCCAGCAGTGAGAAGGACAGGGGGCTCGAGCAGTACTTC.

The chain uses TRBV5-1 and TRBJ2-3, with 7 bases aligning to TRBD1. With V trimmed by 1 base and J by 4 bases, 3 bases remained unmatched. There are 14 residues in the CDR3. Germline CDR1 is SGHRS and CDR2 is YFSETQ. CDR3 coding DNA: TGCGCCAGCAGCTTGAGTGGACAGGCAGATACGCAGTATTTT. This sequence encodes CASSLSGQADTQYF.

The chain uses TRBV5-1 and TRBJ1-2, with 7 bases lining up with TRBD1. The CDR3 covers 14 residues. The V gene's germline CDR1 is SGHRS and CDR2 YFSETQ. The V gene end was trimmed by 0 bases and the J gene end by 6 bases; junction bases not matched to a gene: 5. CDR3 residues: CASSLDRRGNGYTF. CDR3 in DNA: TGCGCCAGCAGCTTGGACCGCAGGGGGAATGGCTACACCTTC.

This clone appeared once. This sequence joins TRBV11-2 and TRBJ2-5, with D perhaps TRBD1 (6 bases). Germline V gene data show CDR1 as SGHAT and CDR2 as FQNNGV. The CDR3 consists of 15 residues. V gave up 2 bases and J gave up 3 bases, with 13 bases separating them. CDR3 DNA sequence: TGTGCCAGCAGCTTAAGCGCAGGGGTGGAAGAGACCCAGTACTTC. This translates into CASSLSAGVEETQYF.

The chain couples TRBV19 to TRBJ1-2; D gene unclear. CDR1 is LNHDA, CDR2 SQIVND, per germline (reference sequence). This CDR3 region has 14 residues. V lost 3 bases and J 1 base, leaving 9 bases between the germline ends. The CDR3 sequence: CASSMERGNYGYTF. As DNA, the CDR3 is TGTGCCAGTAGTATGGAACGGGGTAACTATGGCTACACCTTC.